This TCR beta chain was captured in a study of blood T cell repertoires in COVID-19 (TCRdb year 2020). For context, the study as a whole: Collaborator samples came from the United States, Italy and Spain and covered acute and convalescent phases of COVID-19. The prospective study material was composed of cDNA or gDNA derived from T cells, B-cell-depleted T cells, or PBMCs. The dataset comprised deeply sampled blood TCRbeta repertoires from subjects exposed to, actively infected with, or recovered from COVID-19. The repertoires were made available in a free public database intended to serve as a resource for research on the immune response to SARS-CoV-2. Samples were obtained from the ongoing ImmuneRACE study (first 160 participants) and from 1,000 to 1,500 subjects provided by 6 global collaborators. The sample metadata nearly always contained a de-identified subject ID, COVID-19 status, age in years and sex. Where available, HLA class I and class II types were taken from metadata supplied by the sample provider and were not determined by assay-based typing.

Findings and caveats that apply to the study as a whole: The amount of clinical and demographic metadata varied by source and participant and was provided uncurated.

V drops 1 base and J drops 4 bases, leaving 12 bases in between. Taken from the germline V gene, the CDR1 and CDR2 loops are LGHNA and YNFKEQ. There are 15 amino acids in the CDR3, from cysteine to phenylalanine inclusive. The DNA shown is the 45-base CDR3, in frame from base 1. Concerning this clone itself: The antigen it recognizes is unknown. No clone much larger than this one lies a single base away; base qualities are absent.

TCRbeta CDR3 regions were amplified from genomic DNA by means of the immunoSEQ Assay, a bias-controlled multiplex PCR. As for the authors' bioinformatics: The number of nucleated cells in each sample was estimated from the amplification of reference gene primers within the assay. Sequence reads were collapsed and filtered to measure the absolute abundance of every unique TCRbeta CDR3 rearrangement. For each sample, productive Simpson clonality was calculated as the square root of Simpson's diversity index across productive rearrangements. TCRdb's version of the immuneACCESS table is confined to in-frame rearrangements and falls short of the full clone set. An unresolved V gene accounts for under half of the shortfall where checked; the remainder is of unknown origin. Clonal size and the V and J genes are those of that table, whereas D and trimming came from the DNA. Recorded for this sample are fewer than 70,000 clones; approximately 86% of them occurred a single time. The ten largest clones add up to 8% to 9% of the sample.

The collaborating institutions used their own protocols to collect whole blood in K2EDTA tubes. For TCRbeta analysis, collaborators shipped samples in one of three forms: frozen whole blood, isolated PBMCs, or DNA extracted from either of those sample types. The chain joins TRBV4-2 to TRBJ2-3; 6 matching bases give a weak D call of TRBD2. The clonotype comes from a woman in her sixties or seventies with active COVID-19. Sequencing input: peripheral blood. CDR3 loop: CASSQVGGSADTQYF. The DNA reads TGTGCCAGCAGCCAAGTTGGGGGGAGCGCAGATACGCAGTATTTT.